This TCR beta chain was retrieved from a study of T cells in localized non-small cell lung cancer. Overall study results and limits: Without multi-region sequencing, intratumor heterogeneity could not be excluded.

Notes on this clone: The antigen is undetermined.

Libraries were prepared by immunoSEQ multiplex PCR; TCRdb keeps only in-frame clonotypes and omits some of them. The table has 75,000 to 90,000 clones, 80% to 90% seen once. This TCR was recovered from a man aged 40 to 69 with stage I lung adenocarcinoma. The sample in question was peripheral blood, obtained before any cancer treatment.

CDR3 DNA sequence: TGTGCCAGCTCACTTATCACGGGAGGAGGAGACAATGAGCAGTTCTTC. Amino acid sequence: CASSLITGGGDNEQFF. The gene calls are TRBV18 and TRBJ2-1; TRBD2 matches 7 bases. The germline CDR1 and CDR2 sequences are KGHSH and LQKENI. The ends lost 4 bases at V and 5 bases at J; junction bases unmatched: 11. This CDR3 spans 16 amino acids.